What follows are 22 T cell receptor beta chains derived from one specimen sequenced in a study of blood T cell repertoires in COVID-19 (TCRdb year 2020). The receptor library was made with the immunoSEQ multiplex PCR assay. TCRdb stores this immuneACCESS table with in-frame sequences only. Part of the clones is absent; in the studies checked, under half of the shortfall reflects unresolved V genes, and no reason is known for the rest. A total of 150,000 to 200,000 clones appear in this sample, over 80% of them only once. The ten largest clonotypes hold over 6% of the sample. The sequencing input was peripheral blood. The receptor source for this set is a woman between 65 and 79 years old with COVID-19, enrolled during active disease.

This clone was picked up one time. The chain employs TRBV10-1 and TRBJ1-2; D is perhaps TRBD1 (6 bases). V lost 5 bases and J lost 6, with 10 bases in between. The germline CDR1 and CDR2 sequences are WNHNN and SYGVQD (reference sequence). The CDR3 is 12 residues long. CDR3 DNA sequence: TGCGCCAGCAGTCGTCAGGGGCATGGCTACACCTTC. The encoded protein is CASSRQGHGYTF.

This clone has only one observation. The rearrangement uses TRBV6-1 and TRBJ1-2, with a weak D call TRBD1 (5 bases). The ends were cut back, 3 bases at V and 8 bases at J, with 13 bases in the middle. The CDR3 consists of 13 residues. CDR1 and CDR2 (germline): MNHNS, SASEGT. The CDR3 DNA is TGTGCCAGCAGTGAGGCAGGCGGGGACGGCTACACCTTC. Its translation: CASSEAGGDGYTF.

V gene TRBV28 combines with J gene TRBJ2-1; 12 bases align to TRBD2. The germline V gene encodes CDR1 MDHEN and CDR2 SYDVKM. The length of the CDR3 is 18 residues. The trim removed 4 bases at V and 7 bases at J, leaving 14 bases unmatched. The CDR3 protein is CASSSEWKLAGGGNEQFF. The CDR3 nucleotides read TGTGCCAGCAGTTCCGAATGGAAACTAGCGGGAGGAGGGAATGAGCAGTTCTTC. The entire variable domain, with the rest obtained from reference TRBV28 and TRBJ2-1, is as follows: DVKVTQSSRYLVKRTGEKVFLECVQDMDHENMFWYRQDPGLGLRLIYFSYDVKMKEKGDIPEGYSVSREKKERFSLILESASTNQTSMYLCASSSEWKLAGGGNEQFFGPGTRLTVL.

J is TRBJ2-1 and V is TRBV18; 7 nucleotides agree with TRBD2. The germline CDR1 and CDR2 sequences are KGHSH and LQKENI. V lost 0 bases to trimming and J lost 11 bases; unmatched junction nucleotides: 4. This CDR3 comprises 13 residues. The CDR3 sequence: CASSPPSREQQFF. In nucleotides, the CDR3 is TGTGCCAGCTCACCACCCTCGCGGGAGCAGCAGTTCTTC.

This sequence joins TRBV11-3 and TRBJ1-5; the match to TRBD1 covers 10 bases. The CDR3 runs to 17 residues. After removal of 5 bases from V and 4 bases from J, the junction contained 11 bases not matched to a gene. Germline lookup yields CDR1 SGHNT and CDR2 YENEEA. As DNA, the CDR3 is TGTGCCAGCAGCATCCGGGACAGGGGCCTGGGGAATCAGCCCCAGCATTTT. Its protein is CASSIRDRGLGNQPQHF.

This chain links TRBV28 with TRBJ2-1; D is ambiguous. The CDR3 has 15 residues. The germline V gene encodes CDR1 MDHEN and CDR2 SYDVKM. Trimming shortened V by 6 bases and J by 7 bases, and 19 bases separated the two germline ends. As DNA, the CDR3 is TGTGCCAGCAGCCTGATCCCCGGGTTGTCGAATGAGCAGTTCTTC. It specifies CASSLIPGLSNEQFF.

For the CDR3, the DNA is TGCGCCAGCAGCCAAGCCCAGGTGGGCGTCCAGCCCCAGCATTTT. Its protein is CASSQAQVGVQPQHF. The V call is TRBV4-1, the J call TRBJ1-5; D unresolved. Germline CDR1 is MGHRA and CDR2 is YSYEKL. This CDR3 spans 15 amino acids. Trimming removed 1 base at V and 7 bases at J, with 14 bases between.

With respect to this clone: This specimen includes other DNA sequences encoding the same CDR3. The gene calls are TRBV2 and TRBJ1-5, with D possibly matching TRBD1 (6 bases). From germline, CDR1 is SNHLY and CDR2 FYNNEI. The ends were cut back, 2 bases at V and 4 bases at J, with 6 bases in the middle. The CDR3 totals 13 residues. CDR3 sequence reads: CASSEQGNQPQHF. The CDR3 DNA follows: TGTGCCAGCAGTGAACAGGGGAATCAGCCCCAGCATTTT.

The rearrangement links TRBV19 to TRBJ2-3; 10 bases map to TRBD2. Germline loops: CDR1 LNHDA, CDR2 SQIVND (reference sequence). CDR3 size: 14 residues. Germline trimming cut 7 bases from V and 4 bases from J; bases unmatched to any gene: 5. The CDR3 DNA reads as TGTGCCAGTACGACTAGCGGGCTAGCAGATACGCAGTATTTT. Protein: CASTTSGLADTQYF.

The chain uses TRBV18 and TRBJ2-3; 7 bases agree with TRBD1. The ends lost 6 bases at V and 3 bases at J; junction bases unmatched: 12. The CDR3 extends over 16 amino acids. Germline V lookup: CDR1 KGHSH, CDR2 LQKENI. The CDR3 region has the DNA TGTGCCAGCTCCCTCAGGCAGGGACAGATTACAGATACGCAGTATTTT. It translates to CASSLRQGQITDTQYF.

This clone was recorded a few times. V is TRBV28 and J is TRBJ1-3; D might be TRBD1 (6 bases). Germline-derived CDR1 and CDR2 are MDHEN and SYDVKM. V lost 5 bases, J lost 12 bases, and 26 bases lay in between. The CDR3 totals 16 residues. The CDR3 DNA is TGTGCCAGCAGTGCGACAGGACCTCTCGCCCTGAGCGTCATATATTTT. As protein: CASSATGPLALSVIYF.

V usage is TRBV10-3 and J usage is TRBJ2-1, with 8 bases identical to TRBD2. Germline V CDR1 and CDR2: ENHRY, SYGVKD. The ends lost 6 bases at V and 8 bases at J; junction bases unmatched: 6. This CDR3 has 13 amino acids. CDR3 DNA: TGTGCCATCAGAGAGCGGGAGAACGATGAGCAGTTCTTC. This encodes CAIRERENDEQFF.

V and J are TRBV7-2 and TRBJ1-5; D is perhaps TRBD1 (6 bases). The CDR3 is 13 amino acids. With 5 bases removed from V and 4 bases from J, the gap between germline ends came to 9 bases. CDR1 SGHTA and CDR2 FQGNSA come from the germline V gene. The CDR3, as DNA: TGTGCCAGCAGCACACAGGGTAATCAGCCCCAGCATTTT. This sequence encodes CASSTQGNQPQHF.

This chain connects TRBV7-8 to TRBJ1-5, with D unclear. CDR3 length: 16 amino acids. Trimming took off 1 base at V and 0 bases at J, with 10 bases between the two ends. CDR1 is SGHVS and CDR2 is FQNEAQ in the germline V gene. The CDR3 DNA sequence: TGTGCCAGCAGCTTAGAAGGACTTAATAGCAATCAGCCCCAGCATTTT. Translation gives CASSLEGLNSNQPQHF.

The chain combines TRBV3-1 (or the pseudogene TRBV3-2) with TRBJ1-2; D may be TRBD1 (5 bases). CDR1 and CDR2 from the germline V gene are LGHDT and YNNKEL (reference sequence). The CDR3 extends over 14 amino acids. Between the trimmed V and J ends, which lost 2 bases and 1 base, there was a span of 8 bases. This chain's CDR3 is CASSQRRGNYGYTF. CDR3 in DNA: TGTGCCAGCAGCCAAAGAAGGGGTAACTATGGCTACACCTTC.

The V gene is TRBV29-1, the J gene TRBJ1-4; 9 bases line up with TRBD1. V dropped 6 bases and J dropped 7; count of bases not matched to a gene: 9. This CDR3 region has 14 residues. Germline values: CDR1 SQVTM, CDR2 ANQGSEA. CDR3 protein: CSVAHRGRSEKLFF. CDR3 nucleotides: TGCAGCGTAGCACACAGGGGGCGAAGTGAAAAACTGTTTTTT.

This chain's CDR3 is CASRPPGRPGELFF. CDR3 coding DNA: TGTGCCAGCAGGCCGCCGGGGAGACCCGGGGAGCTGTTTTTT. V gene TRBV28 combines with J gene TRBJ2-2; D might be TRBD2 (5 bases). Germline-derived CDR1 and CDR2 are MDHEN and SYDVKM. The CDR3 covers 14 residues. V gave up 6 bases and J gave up 6 bases, with 14 bases separating them.

The chain has TRBV7-2 and TRBJ2-3; a possible D gene is TRBD2 (6 bases). This CDR3 has 15 residues. Between the trimmed V and J ends, which lost 5 bases and 4 bases, there was a span of 16 bases. Germline loops: CDR1 SGHTA, CDR2 FQGNSA. CDR3 sequence reads: CASSARTGSADTQYF. Written as DNA, the CDR3 is TGTGCCAGCAGCGCCCGGACCGGGAGTGCAGATACGCAGTATTTT.

Comments on this clone: The identical CDR3 is also encoded by other nucleotide sequences in the sample. This chain links TRBV9 with TRBJ1-3; D gene uncertain. This CDR3 has 14 amino acids. Germline CDR1 reads SGDLS; CDR2 reads YYNGEE. V lost 4 bases to trimming and J lost 0 bases, with 8 bases between them. Written as DNA, the CDR3 is TGTGCCAGCAGCCGAGGGTCCTCTGGAAACACCATATATTTT. Its protein is CASSRGSSGNTIYF.

The chain combines TRBV30 with TRBJ1-6; TRBD1 aligns across 11 bases. The length of the CDR3 is 15 residues. The V gene's germline CDR1 is GTSNPN and CDR2 SVGIG (reference sequence). The junction had 7 bases not matched to a gene; V was cut back by 1 base and J by 11 bases. The CDR3: CAWSGVGTGGTPLHF. In nucleotides, the CDR3 is TGTGCCTGGAGTGGAGTAGGGACAGGGGGGACACCCCTCCACTTT.

This rearrangement joins TRBV3-1 (or the pseudogene TRBV3-2) to TRBJ1-6; a possible D gene is TRBD1 (6 bases). Trimming cost V 4 bases and J 8 bases, with 12 bases left between them. CDR1 and CDR2 from the germline V gene are LGHDT and YNNKEL (reference sequence). The length of the CDR3 is 14 residues. The CDR3, as DNA: TGTGCCAGCAGCCTCCGGACAGAGGATTCACCCCTCCACTTT. It yields the protein CASSLRTEDSPLHF.

V is TRBV6-5 and J is TRBJ1-5; the D is unclear. Between the trimmed V and J ends, which lost 1 base and 7 bases, there was a span of 8 bases. CDR3 length equals 13 residues. The germline V gene encodes CDR1 MNHEY and CDR2 SVGAGI. CDR3 protein: CASSYFAGQPQHF. Written as DNA, the CDR3 is TGTGCCAGCAGTTACTTCGCAGGACAGCCCCAGCATTTT.